Reported below is one T cell receptor beta chain. The sample comes from a study of blood T cell repertoires in COVID-19. CDR1 DFQATT and CDR2 SNEGSKA come from the germline V gene (reference sequence). There are 16 residues in the CDR3. The junction had 14 bases not matched to a gene; V was cut back by 3 bases and J by 7 bases. Authors' processing steps: The authors estimated nucleated cell counts from reference gene primer amplification. Sequenced by immunoSEQ multiplex PCR; TCRdb stores in-frame clones only, minus some. The V and J calls and clone size are taken from that table; D and trimming were inferred from the DNA. There are a few hundred thousand clones in the sample; 80% to 90% occur only once, and 7.8% lies in the top ten.

The sequence was obtained from a woman aged 50 to 65 who had recovered from COVID-19. The V call is TRBV20-1, the J call TRBJ2-1; 8 nucleotides line up with TRBD2. Sequenced material: peripheral blood. The CDR3 spells CSASRGVAGTLNEQFF. CDR3 bases: TGCAGTGCTAGTCGTGGGGTAGCGGGGACCCTTAATGAGCAGTTCTTC.